This TCR beta chain derives from a study of T cell responses to AZD1222 COVID-19 vaccine. To note about this clone: The antigen is undetermined.

Pooling was applied to second doses at about 4 or about 12 weeks. Study-level points and caveats: Donors were mostly white British, more females; clonal diversity possibly underestimated.

The method was immunoSEQ multiplex PCR; TCRdb's version includes in-frame clones alone and lacks a portion of them. The repertoire holds roughly 150,000 clones, 85% to 95% seen once, with over 1.2% in the top ten. The receptor's source is an adult who received the AZD1222 COVID-19 vaccine. The input for sequencing was peripheral blood, taken 28 days after the second AZD1222 dose.

The CDR3 spells CASSGLAGGLLLYNEQFF. Written as DNA, the CDR3 is TGTGCCAGTAGTGGCCTAGCGGGAGGACTCCTACTTTACAATGAGCAGTTCTTC. The V gene is TRBV19, the J gene TRBJ2-1; TRBD2 aligns across 11 bases. Germline CDR1 LNHDA, CDR2 SQIVND (reference sequence). V shed 5 bases, J shed 4 bases, and the junction held 13 bases outside the gene matches. The CDR3 is 18 amino acids.